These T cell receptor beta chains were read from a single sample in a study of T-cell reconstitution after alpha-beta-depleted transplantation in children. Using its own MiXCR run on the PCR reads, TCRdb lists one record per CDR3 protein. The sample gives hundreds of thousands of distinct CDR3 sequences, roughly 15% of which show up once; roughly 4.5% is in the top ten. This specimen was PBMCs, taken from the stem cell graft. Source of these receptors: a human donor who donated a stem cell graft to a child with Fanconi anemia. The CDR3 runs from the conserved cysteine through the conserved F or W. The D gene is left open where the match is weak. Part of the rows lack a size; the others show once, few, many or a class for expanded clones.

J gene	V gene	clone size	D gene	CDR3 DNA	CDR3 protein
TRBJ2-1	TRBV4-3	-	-	TGCGCCAGCAGCCAAGAGCGGGCCCCCCCTATTAACAATGAGCAGTTCTTC	CASSQERAPPINNEQFF
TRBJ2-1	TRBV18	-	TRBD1	TGTGCCAGCTCACTGGAACGGACAGGGGCCTACAATGAGCAGTTCTTC	CASSLERTGAYNEQFF
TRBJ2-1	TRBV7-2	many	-	TGTGCCAGCAGCTATCAGGGGATCAACAATGAGCAGTTCTTC	CASSYQGINNEQFF
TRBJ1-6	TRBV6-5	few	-	TGTGCCAGCATTACCCGGAGGGGCGGTTCACCCCTCCACTTT	CASITRRGGSPLHF
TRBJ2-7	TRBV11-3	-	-	TGTGCCAGCAGCTTGGGGATCTTGGGCGAGCAGTACTTC	CASSLGILGEQYF
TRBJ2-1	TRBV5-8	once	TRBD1	TGTGCCAGCAGCTTGAGGGGGCGAGGCTACAATCAGCAGTTCTTC	CASSLRGRGYNQQFF
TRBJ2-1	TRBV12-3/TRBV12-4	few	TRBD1	TGTGCCAGCAGGGGGACAGGGGGCAATGAGCAGTTCTTC	CASRGTGGNEQFF
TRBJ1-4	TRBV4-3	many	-	TGCGCCAGCAGCCAAGAAACAGGTTCAGGCTCAGAAAAACTGTTTTTT	CASSQETGSGSEKLFF
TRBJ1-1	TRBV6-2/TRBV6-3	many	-	TGTGCCAGCATCTGGGGCACTGAAGCTTTCTTT	CASIWGTEAFF
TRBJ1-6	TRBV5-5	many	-	TGTGCCAGCAGCTTGGTGGGGGGCTCACCCCTCCACTTT	CASSLVGGSPLHF
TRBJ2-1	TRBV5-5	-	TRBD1	TGTGCCAGCAGCCAATCGGGACAGTACTACAATGAGCAGTTCTTC	CASSQSGQYYNEQFF
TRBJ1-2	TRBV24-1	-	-	TGTGCCACCAGTGAGGTCGGACAGTCCTATGGCTACACCTTC	CATSEVGQSYGYTF
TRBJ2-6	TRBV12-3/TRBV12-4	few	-	TGTGCCAGCAGCCGCAGGGGAACTGGGGCCAACGTCCTGACTTTC	CASSRRGTGANVLTF
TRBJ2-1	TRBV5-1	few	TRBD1	TGCGCCAGCAGCTTGGAGGGGGCCAATGAGCAGTTCTTC	CASSLEGANEQFF
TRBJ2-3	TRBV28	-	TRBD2	TGTGCCAGCAGTTTTCTAGCGGGGGCGAGGGATACGCAGTATTTT	CASSFLAGARDTQYF